This T cell receptor (beta chain) was found in a study of CD8+CD57+ T cells in acquired aplastic anemia. Study at large: DNA recovered from sorted CD4+ and CD8+ cells had a mean of approximately 3.5 ug. Notes on the study in general: Simpson's diversity of CD8+ cells was not significantly different in patients compared with controls. It was found that 25 to 35 CD8+ CDR3 sequences were shared between patients and controls.

This CDR3 contains 16 residues. Deletions cut 0 bases from V and 4 bases from J, with 12 bases between. CDR1 and CDR2 (germline): MNHNY, SVGAGI (reference sequence). Profiling of TCR beta VDJ combinations and CDR3 sequences used genomic DNA as template. TCRdb reanalysed the reads using MiXCR and keeps one entry per CDR3 protein. Counted here are some 290,000 distinct CDR3 sequences, 55% to 65% occurring once; the ten biggest clones make up 8%. This clonotype was observed many times. Its antigen is not identified. V and J are TRBV6-6 and TRBJ1-4; D is possibly TRBD1 (6 bases). Sequenced: sorted CD4+, CD8+, or CD8+CD57+ T cells (not recorded which) from PBMCs. The origin of this receptor is a human donor with severe aplastic anemia or a healthy control (not recorded which). CDR3 sequence (DNA): TGTGCCAGCAGTTACTCGCAGGACAGCTATAATGAAAAACTGTTTTTT. Residues: CASSYSQDSYNEKLFF.